This is a list of T cell receptor beta chains from one sample in a study of radiation and T cells in renal cell carcinoma. The data were produced by immunoSEQ multiplex PCR, yet TCRdb's version contains in-frame clones alone and is incomplete. The top ten clones hold 5% to 7.5% of a sample with tens of thousands of clones, about nine tenths of them seen once. The starting material was blood, obtained from a patient whose treatment included radiotherapy and nephrectomy. The receptors derive from a woman in her 70s with renal cell carcinoma. Each CDR3 is given with its conserved first and last residue. The D gene is left open where the match is weak. Clone size is given for some rows only: seen once, a few or many times, or a class if the clone is expanded.

d_call j_call v_call clone_size cdr3_aa cdr3_nt
- TRBJ1-2 TRBV5-1 - CASRRDTSGDGYTF TGCGCCAGCAGACGGGACACCTCGGGAGATGGCTACACCTTC
- TRBJ2-5 TRBV11-3 - CASSLVGPQETQYF TGTGCCAGCAGCTTAGTTGGGCCTCAAGAGACCCAGTACTTC
- TRBJ2-1 TRBV10-1 - CAHKTNTHNEQFF TGCGCCCATAAAACTAACACTCACAATGAGCAGTTCTTC
- TRBJ1-2 TRBV7-2 - CASSLGSPGRSYGYTF TGTGCCAGCAGCTTAGGGAGCCCAGGGAGGAGCTATGGCTACACCTTC
TRBD1 TRBJ2-6 TRBV5-4 - CASSSWDRGMTGANVLTF TGTGCCAGCAGCTCATGGGACAGGGGGATGACTGGGGCCAACGTCCTGACTTTC
TRBD1 TRBJ1-5 TRBV6-5 - CASRTTGINQPQHF TGTGCCAGCAGAACGACAGGGATCAATCAGCCCCAGCATTTT
- TRBJ1-2 TRBV6-5 - CASREGGNYGYTF TGTGCCAGCAGAGAAGGGGGGAACTATGGCTACACCTTC
- TRBJ2-1 TRBV5-6 - CASSLTSLLRDEQFF TGTGCCAGCAGCTTGACTTCTCTTCTAAGGGATGAGCAGTTCTTC
- TRBJ1-2 TRBV7-9 once CASSLAHQGGYGYTF TGTGCCAGCAGCTTAGCGCACCAGGGAGGCTATGGCTACACCTTC
- TRBJ1-1 TRBV7-2 - CASSSTRGTTEAFF TGTGCCAGCAGCTCCACCCGGGGAACTACTGAAGCTTTCTTT
- TRBJ1-5 TRBV15 - CATSRDTNSNQPQHF TGTGCCACCAGCAGAGACACAAATAGCAATCAGCCCCAGCATTTT
- TRBJ2-7 TRBV7-3 - CASSSQRTDYEQYF TGTGCCAGCAGCAGCCAAAGGACAGACTACGAGCAGTACTTC
TRBD1 TRBJ1-6 TRBV5-1 - CASREGTANSPLHF TGCGCCAGCAGAGAAGGGACAGCTAATTCACCCCTCCACTTT
- TRBJ2-7 TRBV18 - CASSHVGTEYEQYF TGTGCCAGCTCACACGTCGGAACTGAGTACGAGCAGTACTTC
- TRBJ2-1 TRBV15 - CATSRGGRSTHNEQFF TGTGCCACCAGCAGGGGGGGAAGGTCCACACACAATGAGCAGTTCTTC
- TRBJ1-2 TRBV5-5 - CASSQGGYGYTF TGTGCCAGCAGCCAAGGAGGATATGGCTACACCTTC
TRBD2 TRBJ2-7 TRBV6-1 - CASSNRAGPTYEQYF TGTGCCAGCAGTAACCGAGCGGGGCCAACCTACGAGCAGTACTTC
- TRBJ2-2 TRBV5-6 - CASSSLKNTGELFF TGTGCCAGCAGCTCGTTAAAGAACACCGGGGAGCTGTTTTTT
- TRBJ2-1 TRBV5-1 once CASSLVGQGISEQFF TGCGCCAGCAGCTTGGTAGGGCAGGGTATCAGTGAGCAGTTCTTC
- TRBJ1-6 TRBV2 - CASRQGSMTNSPLHF TGTGCCAGCAGGCAGGGGTCCATGACTAATTCACCCCTCCACTTT
- TRBJ1-2 TRBV5-1 - CASSPWGGASYGYTF TGCGCCAGCTCCCCCTGGGGGGGCGCTAGCTATGGCTACACCTTC
- TRBJ2-3 TRBV29-1 - CSVEPDTQYF TGCAGCGTTGAACCGGATACGCAGTATTTT
- TRBJ1-6 TRBV4-1 - CASSQGVTDLYSPLHF TGCGCCAGCAGCCAAGGGGTGACAGACTTGTATTCACCCCTCCACTTT
TRBD2 TRBJ2-6 TRBV27 - CASSWRVVAGGSGANVLTF TGTGCCAGCAGTTGGCGTGTGGTGGCGGGGGGGTCTGGGGCCAACGTCCTGACTTTC
TRBD1 TRBJ2-7 TRBV9 - CASSDSGTGGGEQYF TGTGCCAGCAGCGATTCCGGGACAGGGGGCGGGGAGCAGTACTTC
TRBD2 TRBJ2-1 TRBV5-1 - CASSLKRGSTYNEQFF TGCGCCAGCAGCTTAAAGCGGGGGTCGACCTACAATGAGCAGTTCTTC
TRBD1 TRBJ1-2 TRBV29-1 - CSVENGQGGNGYTF TGCAGCGTTGAAAACGGACAGGGTGGCAATGGCTACACCTTC
TRBD1 TRBJ1-6 TRBV19 - CASSNQGQRNSPLHF TGTGCCAGTAGTAACCAGGGACAGAGAAATTCACCCCTCCACTTT
- TRBJ1-1 TRBV5-1 few CASSLATGRETEAFF TGCGCCAGCAGCTTGGCCACGGGGAGGGAGACTGAAGCTTTCTTT
TRBD1 TRBJ2-7 TRBV6-5 - CASSRSGGPYEQYF TGTGCCAGCTCAAGGTCAGGGGGTCCCTACGAGCAGTACTTC
- TRBJ2-7 TRBV30 - CAWSLGHSYEQYF TGTGCCTGGAGCCTAGGACATTCCTACGAGCAGTACTTC
- TRBJ1-3 TRBV7-9 - CASSRTTGSGNTIYF TGTGCCAGCAGCCGAACGACAGGCTCTGGAAACACCATATATTTT
- TRBJ2-7 TRBV18 - CASSERRDPRPYEQYF TGTGCCAGCTCAGAACGCCGGGACCCCCGGCCCTACGAGCAGTACTTC
TRBD2 TRBJ2-1 TRBV18 - CASSPPSGGIYNEQFF TGTGCCAGCTCACCACCGAGCGGGGGGATCTACAATGAGCAGTTCTTC
TRBD1 TRBJ1-2 TRBV28 - CASSLNRGNYGYTF TGTGCCAGCAGTTTGAACAGGGGGAACTATGGCTACACCTTC
- TRBJ1-2 TRBV28 - CASSLDPTWKGYTF TGTGCCAGCAGCTTAGACCCCACTTGGAAGGGCTACACCTTC
- TRBJ2-5 TRBV15 - CATSSWRVGGQETQYF TGTGCCACCAGCAGTTGGAGGGTTGGGGGCCAAGAGACCCAGTACTTC
- TRBJ2-5 TRBV14 - CASSQDFGQETQYF TGTGCCAGCAGCCAAGATTTTGGGCAAGAGACCCAGTACTTC
- TRBJ2-5 TRBV7-3 - CASSSGGVGTQYF TGTGCCAGCAGCTCGGGGGGCGTCGGGACCCAGTACTTC